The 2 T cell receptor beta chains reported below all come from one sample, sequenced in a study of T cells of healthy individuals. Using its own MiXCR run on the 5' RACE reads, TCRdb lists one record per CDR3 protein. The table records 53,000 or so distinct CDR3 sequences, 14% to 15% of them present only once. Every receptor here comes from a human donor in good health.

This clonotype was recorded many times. The CDR3 reads CSVVDRGHPDTQYF. CDR3 bases: TGCAGCGTTGTTGACAGGGGGCACCCAGATACGCAGTATTTT. The gene calls are TRBV29-1 and TRBJ2-3; 10 bases are shared with TRBD1. Germline V gene data show CDR1 as SQVTM and CDR2 as ANQGSEA. V lost 4 bases and J lost 4; bases outside the gene matches: 5. The CDR3 spans 14 residues.

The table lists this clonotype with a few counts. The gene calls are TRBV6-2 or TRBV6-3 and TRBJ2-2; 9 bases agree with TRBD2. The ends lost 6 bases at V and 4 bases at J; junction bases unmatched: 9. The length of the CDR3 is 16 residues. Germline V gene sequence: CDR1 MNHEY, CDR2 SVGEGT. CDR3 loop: CASRAQRAGGTGELFF. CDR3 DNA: TGTGCCAGCAGAGCGCAAAGAGCGGGGGGCACCGGGGAGCTGTTTTTT.